Each of the 21 T cell receptor beta chains below was sequenced from the same sample in a study of neoadjuvant nivolumab and ipilimumab in lung cancer (dated by TCRdb to about 2020). Read against the paper, the sample's time point label means: pretherapy, before neoadjuvant immune checkpoint inhibitors. Libraries were constructed by the immunoSEQ multiplex PCR assay. Drawn from immuneACCESS, this table holds only the in-frame rearrangements with V and J called that TCRdb kept. Clones are partly lost; checked studies trace under half to an unresolved V gene and leave the rest unexplained. The sample table holds roughly 39,000 clones, of which 75% to 90% were seen once. Approximately 3.4% of the sample rests with the top ten. The specimen comprised peripheral blood, sampled before neoadjuvant nivolumab, alone or with ipilimumab. Receptors were obtained from an adult with non-small cell lung cancer.

The rearrangement joins TRBV30 to TRBJ1-1; no firm D call. The CDR3 is 14 amino acids. The germline V gene has CDR1 GTSNPN and CDR2 SVGIG (reference sequence). V was pared by 0 bases and J by 6 bases, with 14 bases between. CDR3 nucleotides: TGTGCCTGGAGTGTACCAGGAGGAGTCCCTGAAGCTTTCTTT. It codes for CAWSVPGGVPEAFF.

This chain connects TRBV6-6 to TRBJ1-2, with D perhaps matching TRBD1 (6 bases). In germline, CDR1 is MNHNY, CDR2 SVGAGI (reference sequence). This CDR3 has 15 residues. V dropped 6 bases and J dropped 7 bases, with 21 bases sitting between them. CDR3 sequence reads: CASSISDSPSTGYTF. The CDR3 region has the DNA TGTGCCAGCAGCATCTCGGACAGTCCGTCTACTGGCTACACCTTC.

The chain employs TRBV10-3 and TRBJ2-5; 8 bases align to TRBD2. Germline V gene data show CDR1 as ENHRY and CDR2 as SYGVKD. This CDR3 is 14 amino acids long. Trimming cost V 0 bases and J 9 bases; bases outside gene matches: 6. CDR3 protein: CAISESTSVEAQYF. CDR3 nucleotides: TGTGCCATCAGTGAGTCGACTAGCGTGGAGGCCCAGTACTTC.

The chain links TRBV7-3 to TRBJ2-3, with D maybe TRBD2 (6 bases). The V end lost 5 bases, the J end lost 3 bases, and 18 bases lay between the germline ends. The CDR3 loop spans 16 amino acids. CDR1 is SGHTA, CDR2 FQGTGA, per germline. CDR3 in amino acids: CASSPTSSRGTDTQYF. In nucleotides, the CDR3 is TGTGCCAGCAGCCCCACTAGCTCGCGGGGTACAGATACGCAGTATTTT.

The chain recombines TRBV11-2 with TRBJ2-5; D not certain. Germline CDR1 and CDR2: SGHAT and FQNNGV. The CDR3 contains 13 residues. V shed 1 base and J shed 7 bases, with 10 bases lying between them. The CDR3 nucleotides are TGTGCCAGCAGCTTAGCTTCGTTGGGGACCCAGTACTTC. Amino acids: CASSLASLGTQYF.

CDR3 loop: CAISTGAGTGELFF. The CDR3 region has the DNA TGTGCCATCAGCACAGGGGCGGGCACCGGGGAGCTGTTTTTT. This sequence joins TRBV10-3 and TRBJ2-2; 7 positions agree with TRBD1. In germline, CDR1 is ENHRY, CDR2 SYGVKD. CDR3 length: 14 residues. The J segment lost 4 bases and the V segment lost 6 bases, leaving 5 bases of the junction unmatched.

This clone was found once. V usage is TRBV18 and J usage is TRBJ1-4; TRBD1 matches at 8 bases. The germline CDR1 and CDR2 sequences are KGHSH and LQKENI. CDR3 length equals 14 residues. The trim removed 2 bases at V and 7 bases at J, leaving 3 bases unmatched. As DNA, the CDR3 is TGTGCCAGCTCACCAGGTACAGGGGGTGAAAAACTGTTTTTT. Protein product: CASSPGTGGEKLFF.

About this clone itself: Different DNA sequences within this sample yield the same CDR3. The genes are TRBV4-1 and TRBJ2-1, with 7 bases fitting TRBD2. J lost 4 bases, V lost 4 bases, and 13 bases had no gene match. Germline CDR1 and CDR2: MGHRA and YSYEKL. This CDR3 is 17 amino acids long. CDR3 DNA: TGCGCCAGCAGCCCCAAGGGGAAGCGGGGCTCTTACAATGAGCAGTTCTTC. Its protein is CASSPKGKRGSYNEQFF.

V usage is TRBV30 and J usage is TRBJ2-5; D is perhaps TRBD2 (7 bases). The CDR3 is 12 amino acids. Germline V gene sequence: CDR1 GTSNPN, CDR2 SVGIG (reference sequence). V shed 2 bases and J shed 7 bases, with 11 bases lying between them. The CDR3 sequence is CAWSRRGGTQYF. The CDR3 DNA sequence: TGTGCCTGGAGTAGGAGGGGGGGGACCCAGTACTTC.

The J gene is TRBJ2-2, the V gene TRBV9; D gene uncertain. The CDR3 length is 14 residues. Germline V gene sequence: CDR1 SGDLS, CDR2 YYNGEE. The germline V and J ends were trimmed by 4 bases and 5 bases, with 12 bases remaining between them. The CDR3 spells CASSPSVGTGELFF. DNA for the CDR3: TGTGCCAGCAGCCCAAGTGTCGGGACCGGGGAGCTGTTTTTT.

This clone was observed once. This chain connects TRBV5-1 to TRBJ2-3; D not certain. V lost 0 bases to trimming and J lost 5 bases, with 4 bases between them. Germline CDR1 is SGHRS and CDR2 is YFSETQ. This CDR3 contains 12 residues. The CDR3 is CASSLEVDTQYF. CDR3 DNA sequence: TGCGCCAGCAGCTTGGAGGTAGATACGCAGTATTTT.

The V call is TRBV19, the J call TRBJ2-1; tentatively, D is TRBD2 (6 bases). This CDR3 contains 14 residues. CDR1 and CDR2 from the germline V gene are LNHDA and SQIVND (reference sequence). Trimming left V 6 bases short and J 2 bases short, with 11 bases between. The CDR3 protein is CASRGGPPYNEQFF. The CDR3 DNA reads as TGTGCCAGTAGAGGAGGGCCTCCCTACAATGAGCAGTTCTTC. The variable domain in full, completed from reference TRBV19 and TRBJ2-1, reads DGGITQSPKYLFRKEGQNVTLSCEQNLNHDAMYWYRQDPGQGLRLIYYSQIVNDFQKGDIAEGYSVSREKKESFPLTVTSAQKNPTAFYLCASRGGPPYNEQFFGPGTRLTVL.

This clone was detected a few times. This rearrangement joins TRBV7-9 to TRBJ1-4; D gene ambiguous. Trimming pared 6 bases from V and 1 base from J, leaving 9 bases between. Germline V gene lookup returns CDR1 SEHNR and CDR2 FQNEAQ (reference sequence). This CDR3 has 14 residues. In DNA form, the CDR3 reads TGTGCCAGCAGTCTAGGGATAACTAATGAAAAACTGTTTTTT. It specifies CASSLGITNEKLFF.

The chain has TRBV10-2 and TRBJ2-1; D might be TRBD2 (5 bases). Germline V gene sequence: CDR1 WSHSY, CDR2 SAAADI. Trimming removed 0 bases at V and 4 bases at J, with 10 bases between. The CDR3 consists of 15 residues. The CDR3 bases are TGCGCCAGCAGTGAGTCTGAAACGGGATACAATGAGCAGTTCTTC. Its protein product is CASSESETGYNEQFF.

The chain is built from TRBV5-5 and TRBJ1-2, with 9 bases lining up with TRBD1. The ends lost 2 bases at V and 8 bases at J; junction bases unmatched: 10. This CDR3 has 15 residues. The germline gives CDR1 SGHKS, CDR2 YYEKEE (reference sequence). The CDR3: CASSFQTGGDRGYTF. CDR3 DNA sequence: TGTGCCAGCAGCTTCCAGACAGGGGGTGATCGCGGCTACACCTTC.

The rearrangement links TRBV9 to TRBJ2-7; 7 bases agree with TRBD1. This CDR3 is built from 15 residues. CDR1 and CDR2 (germline): SGDLS, YYNGEE. The J segment lost 1 base and the V segment lost 2 bases, leaving 6 bases of the junction unmatched. The CDR3 coding sequence is TGTGCCAGCAGCGTGGGACAGTTCTTTTCCTACGAGCAGTACTTC. It specifies CASSVGQFFSYEQYF.

V gene TRBV6-5 combines with J gene TRBJ2-1; D possibly corresponds to TRBD2 (5 bases). Trimming left V 5 bases short and J 10 bases short, with 15 bases between. Germline values: CDR1 MNHEY, CDR2 SVGAGI. The CDR3 has 13 residues. The CDR3 nucleotides read TGTGCCAGCAGTCCCCGTTTCAGGAGGGAGCAGTTCTTC. Residues: CASSPRFRREQFF.

V is TRBV7-9 and J is TRBJ2-1; a weak D match, TRBD2 (6 bases). V gave up 1 base and J gave up 6 bases, with 10 bases separating them. CDR3 size: 14 residues. The V gene's germline CDR1 is SEHNR and CDR2 FQNEAQ (reference sequence). The CDR3 loop is CASSLVLAGNEQFF. The CDR3 DNA sequence: TGTGCCAGCAGCTTAGTACTAGCCGGCAATGAGCAGTTCTTC. Together with reference TRBV7-9 and TRBJ2-1, the CDR3 gives the full variable domain: DTGVSQNPRHKITKRGQNVTFRCDPISEHNRLYWYRQTLGQGPEFLTYFQNEAQLEKSRLLSDRFSAERPKGSFSTLEIQRTEQGDSAMYLCASSLVLAGNEQFFGPGTRLTVL.

The CDR3 coding sequence is TGTGCCAGCAGTGAATTTTGGGTCGGGGATACGCAGTATTTT. It yields the protein CASSEFWVGDTQYF. The chain recombines TRBV25-1 with TRBJ2-3; D is unresolved. The V end lost 1 base, the J end lost 6 bases, and 11 bases lay between the germline ends. Germline V gene data show CDR1 as MGHDK and CDR2 as SYGVNS. The CDR3 covers 14 residues.

This clone appeared once. Here the CDR3 reads CASSPRRDTGELFF. The CDR3, as DNA: TGTGCCAGCAGCCCCCGAAGGGACACCGGGGAGCTGTTTTTT. The rearrangement links TRBV11-1 to TRBJ2-2, with no clear D. The CDR3 has 14 residues. Germline V CDR1 and CDR2: SGHAT, FQDESV (reference sequence). Deletions cut 5 bases from V and 3 bases from J, with 10 bases between. The whole variable domain, filled in from reference TRBV11-1 and TRBJ2-2, reads EAEVAQSPRYKITEKSQAVAFWCDPISGHATLYWYRQILGQGPELLVQFQDESVVDDSQLPKDRFSAERLKGVDSTLKIQPAELGDSAMYLCASSPRRDTGELFFGEGSRLTVL.

This chain uses TRBV12-5 with TRBJ2-1; TRBD2 agrees at 11 bases. Germline CDR1 and CDR2: LGHNT and FRNRAP. The CDR3 runs to 15 residues. Unmatched junction bases numbered 10, after V lost 7 bases and J lost 8 bases. The CDR3 here is CASASTSGSSHEQFF. In nucleotides, the CDR3 is TGTGCTAGTGCCTCTACTAGCGGGAGTTCCCATGAGCAGTTCTTC.